The 20 T cell receptor beta chains in this list originate from one sample, sequenced in a study of a mutant IDH1 vaccine in newly diagnosed glioma (dated by TCRdb to 2020 to 2023). The sample's time point, from its label and the paper: baseline, week 1 (first vaccination visit). The sample's treatment or condition label, decoded: pre-vaccination baseline after standard-of-care therapy. To prepare the library, the immunoSEQ multiplex PCR assay was applied. Drawn from immuneACCESS, this table holds only the in-frame rearrangements with V and J called that TCRdb kept. Clones are partly lost; checked studies trace under half to an unresolved V gene and leave the rest unexplained. The sample has tens of thousands of clones on record, roughly 88% of them singletons. The ten largest clones capture around 2.5% of the sample. The starting material was PBMCs, obtained from a glioma patient treated with radiotherapy, temozolomide or both. These receptors were obtained from a man between 40 and 49 years old with glioma.

The chain employs TRBV4-3 and TRBJ2-5, with unresolved D. This CDR3 spans 17 amino acids. Looked up from germline, CDR1 is LGHNA and CDR2 is YSLEER. V lost 0 bases, J lost 5 bases, and 19 bases lay in between. CDR3 in amino acids: CASSQDSRGITRETQYF. The DNA for the CDR3 is TGCGCCAGCAGCCAAGATTCCCGAGGAATAACCAGGGAGACCCAGTACTTC.

This rearrangement joins TRBV18 to TRBJ2-7; D is unclear. Trimming pared 2 bases from V and 2 bases from J, leaving 10 bases between. CDR1 is KGHSH and CDR2 is LQKENI in the germline V gene. The CDR3 runs 14 residues. The CDR3 DNA follows: TGTGCCAGCTCACCAGGCGCGGCAGCCTACGAGCAGTACTTC. Translation: CASSPGAAAYEQYF.

This rearrangement joins TRBV2 to TRBJ2-2; 7 nucleotides line up with TRBD1. The CDR3 runs to 15 residues. The V gene's germline CDR1 is SNHLY and CDR2 FYNNEI. With V trimmed by 6 bases and J by 1 base, 5 bases remained unmatched. Here the CDR3 reads CASRRQGVNTGELFF. CDR3 DNA sequence: TGTGCCAGCAGAAGACAGGGCGTGAACACCGGGGAGCTGTTTTTT.

V gene TRBV7-2 combines with J gene TRBJ2-7, with D hard to call. There are 14 residues in the CDR3. The V gene's germline CDR1 is SGHTA and CDR2 FQGNSA. V was clipped by 1 base and J by 6 bases, with 13 bases between them. CDR3: CASSLVRLSAEQYF. The DNA of the CDR3 is TGTGCCAGCAGCTTAGTCAGATTGAGTGCCGAGCAGTACTTC.

The chain is built from TRBV4-1 and TRBJ2-3; weak D call: TRBD2 (6 bases). The CDR3 runs 17 residues. Germline CDR1 MGHRA, CDR2 YSYEKL. Trimming stripped 0 bases from V and 7 bases from J, with 20 bases between. The CDR3 loop is CASSQDRRGGGTNTQYF. The CDR3 DNA follows: TGCGCCAGCAGCCAAGATCGTAGGGGAGGTGGGACGAATACGCAGTATTTT.

CDR3 amino acids: CASSFGQGRYEQYF. The CDR3 DNA reads TGTGCCAGCAGCTTCGGTCAGGGAAGATACGAGCAGTACTTC. The gene calls are TRBV5-6 and TRBJ2-7; D possibly corresponds to TRBD1 (5 bases). The CDR3 has 14 residues. V was clipped by 2 bases and J by 4 bases, with 13 bases between them. Per the germline V gene, CDR1 is SGHDT and CDR2 is YYEEEE.

This chain links TRBV25-1 with TRBJ2-7; D tentatively reads TRBD1 or TRBD2 (5 bases each). Germline CDR1 MGHDK, CDR2 SYGVNS. This CDR3 comprises 14 residues. Trimming stripped 3 bases from V and 7 bases from J, with 16 bases between. CDR3 protein: CASSETAEVDEQYF. The CDR3 bases are TGTGCCAGCAGTGAGACAGCGGAAGTTGATGAGCAGTACTTC.

The chain employs TRBV2 and TRBJ2-1; D tentatively reads TRBD1 or TRBD2 (5 bases each). Trimming shortened V by 3 bases and J by 7 bases, and 10 bases separated the two germline ends. Germline CDR1 and CDR2: SNHLY and FYNNEI. The CDR3 covers 13 residues. CDR3 residues: CASSDRGVNEQFF. The CDR3, as DNA: TGTGCCAGCAGTGATAGGGGAGTAAATGAGCAGTTCTTC.

The chain carries TRBV2 and TRBJ2-7; D not certain. The CDR3 has 11 residues. V was clipped by 6 bases and J by 4 bases, with 7 bases between them. CDR1 and CDR2 (germline): SNHLY, FYNNEI. CDR3: CASRLFYEQYF. Written as DNA, the CDR3 is TGTGCCAGCAGGTTATTTTACGAGCAGTACTTC.

J is TRBJ2-3 and V is TRBV7-2; 7 bases map to TRBD2. J gave up 0 bases and V 6 bases, and 9 bases lay outside the gene matches. Per germline, CDR1 SGHTA and CDR2 FQGNSA. This CDR3 is 16 amino acids long. The CDR3 region is CASSLAEPWSTDTQYF. Written as DNA, the CDR3 is TGTGCCAGCAGTCTAGCGGAGCCCTGGAGCACAGATACGCAGTATTTT.

The chain couples TRBV7-8 to TRBJ1-5; no reliable D call. This CDR3 has 15 amino acids. V was shortened by 3 bases and J by 4 bases, with 13 bases between the two germline ends. Germline V gives CDR1 SGHVS, CDR2 FQNEAQ. The CDR3 DNA reads as TGTGCCAGCAGCTTTAGGTTTAACAATAATCAGCCCCAGCATTTT. This encodes CASSFRFNNNQPQHF.

This clone was detected only a few times. This rearrangement joins TRBV6-1 to TRBJ2-7; either TRBD1 or TRBD2 may supply D (5 bases each). V lost 10 bases and J 6 bases, leaving 19 bases between the germline ends. The CDR3 runs 13 residues. The germline gives CDR1 MNHNS, CDR2 SASEGT. CDR3 amino acids: CAIRPGRRIEQYF. In nucleotides, the CDR3 is TGTGCCATCCGGCCGGGACGCCGAATCGAGCAGTACTTC.

This chain uses TRBV27 with TRBJ2-7; D assignment may be TRBD1 or TRBD2 (5 bases each). Between the trimmed V and J ends, which lost 3 bases and 4 bases, there was a span of 13 bases. There are 14 residues in the CDR3. The germline V gene has CDR1 MNHEY and CDR2 SMNVEV (reference sequence). CDR3 nucleotides: TGTGCCAGCAGTTTCTCCGGGACCGTGTACGAGCAGTACTTC. Translation gives CASSFSGTVYEQYF.

This clone was observed a few times. V usage is TRBV5-4 and J usage is TRBJ2-2, with D tentatively TRBD1 or TRBD2 (5 bases each). The germline CDR1 and CDR2 sequences are SGHNT and YYREEE (reference sequence). Trimming removed 4 bases from V and 5 bases from J, with 15 bases in between. The CDR3 has 15 amino acids. The CDR3 DNA follows: TGTGCCAGCAGCACACCGGGACCCCTTACCGGGGAGCTGTTTTTT. Translation gives CASSTPGPLTGELFF.

This clone was seen more than once but under ten times. This chain joins TRBV7-2 and TRBJ2-1; no reliable D call. This CDR3 is built from 15 residues. V lost 3 bases, J lost 0 bases, and 9 bases lay in between. Germline V lookup: CDR1 SGHTA, CDR2 FQGNSA. CDR3 residues: CASSLSPSSYNEQFF. CDR3 nucleotides: TGTGCCAGCAGCTTGTCTCCGAGCTCCTACAATGAGCAGTTCTTC.

This chain links TRBV19 with TRBJ2-7; 9 bases line up with TRBD1. The CDR3 consists of 14 residues. Trimming removed 7 bases from V and 3 bases from J; junction bases left unmatched: 7. The germline V gene encodes CDR1 LNHDA and CDR2 SQIVND (reference sequence). This CDR3 reads CASMDRGRDYEQYF. CDR3 bases: TGTGCCAGTATGGACAGGGGCAGGGACTACGAGCAGTACTTC.

This chain links TRBV19 with TRBJ1-2; tentatively, D is TRBD1 (5 bases). Germline V lookup: CDR1 LNHDA, CDR2 SQIVND (reference sequence). The CDR3 contains 13 residues. Trimming shortened V by 5 bases and J by 4 bases, and 11 bases separated the two germline ends. CDR3 DNA: TGTGCCAGTAGTTGGGCGGACACCTATGGCTACACCTTC. Translated: CASSWADTYGYTF.

The genes are TRBV12-1 and TRBJ2-3; the table's D call, TRBD2, has no DNA check behind it. TRBV12-1 counts as a pseudogene. The CDR3 is 16 amino acids. The CDR3 sequence: CASSPGTSGSADTQYF. The CDR3 DNA sequence: TGTGCCAGCAGCCCAGGGACTAGCGGGAGCGCAGATACGCAGTATTTT.

This sequence joins TRBV5-1 and TRBJ2-2; D remains unclear. The germline V gene has CDR1 SGHRS and CDR2 YFSETQ. V lost 0 bases and J lost 7, with 4 bases in between. This CDR3 contains 12 residues. CDR3 coding DNA: TGCGCCAGCAGCTTGGAAGGCGGGGAGCTGTTTTTT. Translated: CASSLEGGELFF.

The chain has TRBV2 and TRBJ1-1; D is unclear. V dropped 8 bases and J dropped 1 base, with 23 bases sitting between them. There are 17 residues in the CDR3. The germline CDR1 and CDR2 sequences are SNHLY and FYNNEI. CDR3 nucleotides: TGTGCCAGCGCCCCTATCCAGCCGGGTGTGGGGAACACTGAAGCTTTCTTT. Translating it yields CASAPIQPGVGNTEAFF. The entire variable domain, with the rest obtained from reference TRBV2 and TRBJ1-1, is as follows: EPEVTQTPSHQVTQMGQEVILRCVPISNHLYFYWYRQILGQKVEFLVSFYNNEISEKSEIFDDQFSVERPDGSNFTLKIRSTKLEDSAMYFCASAPIQPGVGNTEAFFGQGTRLTVV.